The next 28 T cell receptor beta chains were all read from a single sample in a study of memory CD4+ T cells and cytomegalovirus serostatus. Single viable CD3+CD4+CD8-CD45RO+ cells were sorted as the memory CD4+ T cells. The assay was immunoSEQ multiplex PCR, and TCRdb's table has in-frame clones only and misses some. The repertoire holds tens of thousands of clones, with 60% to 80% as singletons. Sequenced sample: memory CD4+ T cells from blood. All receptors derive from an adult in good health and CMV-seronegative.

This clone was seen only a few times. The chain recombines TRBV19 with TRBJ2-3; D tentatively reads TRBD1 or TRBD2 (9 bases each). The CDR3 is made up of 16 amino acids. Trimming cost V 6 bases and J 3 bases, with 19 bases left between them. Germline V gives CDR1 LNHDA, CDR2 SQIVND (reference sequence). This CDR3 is CASSLAGQGVTDTQYF. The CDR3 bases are TGTGCCAGTAGCCTAGCGGGACAGGGAGTAACAGATACGCAGTATTTT.

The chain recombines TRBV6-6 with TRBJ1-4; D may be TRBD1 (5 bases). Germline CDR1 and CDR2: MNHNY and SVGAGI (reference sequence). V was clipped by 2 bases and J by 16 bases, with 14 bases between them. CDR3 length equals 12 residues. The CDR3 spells CASSYPGTTPFF. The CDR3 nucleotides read TGTGCCAGCAGTTACCCCGGGACCACTCCGTTTTTT.

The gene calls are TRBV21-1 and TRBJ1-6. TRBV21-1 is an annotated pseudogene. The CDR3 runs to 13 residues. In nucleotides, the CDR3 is TGTGCCAGCAGGCGGGTCTGTAATTCACCCCTCCACTTT. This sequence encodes CASRRVCNSPLHF.

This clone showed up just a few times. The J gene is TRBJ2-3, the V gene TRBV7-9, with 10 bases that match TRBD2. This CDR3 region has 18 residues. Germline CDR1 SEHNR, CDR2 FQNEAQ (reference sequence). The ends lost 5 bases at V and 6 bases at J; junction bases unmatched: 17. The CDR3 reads CASSPPFRLAGAADTQYF. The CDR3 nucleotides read TGTGCCAGCAGCCCCCCCTTTAGGCTAGCGGGGGCCGCGGATACGCAGTATTTT. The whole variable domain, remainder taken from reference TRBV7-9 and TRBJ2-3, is DTGVSQNPRHKITKRGQNVTFRCDPISEHNRLYWYRQTLGQGPEFLTYFQNEAQLEKSRLLSDRFSAERPKGSFSTLEIQRTEQGDSAMYLCASSPPFRLAGAADTQYFGPGTRLTVL.

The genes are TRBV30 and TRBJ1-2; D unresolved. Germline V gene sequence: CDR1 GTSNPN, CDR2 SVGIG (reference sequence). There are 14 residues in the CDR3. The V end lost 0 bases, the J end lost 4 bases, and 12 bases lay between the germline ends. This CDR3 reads CAWSVPREAYGYTF. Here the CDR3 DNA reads TGTGCCTGGAGTGTACCCCGGGAAGCCTATGGCTACACCTTC. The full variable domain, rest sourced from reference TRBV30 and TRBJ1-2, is SQTIHQWPATLVQPVGSPLSLECTVEGTSNPNLYWYRQAAGRGLQLLFYSVGIGQISSEVPQNLSASRPQDRQFILSSKKLLLSDSGFYLCAWSVPREAYGYTFGSGTRLTVV.

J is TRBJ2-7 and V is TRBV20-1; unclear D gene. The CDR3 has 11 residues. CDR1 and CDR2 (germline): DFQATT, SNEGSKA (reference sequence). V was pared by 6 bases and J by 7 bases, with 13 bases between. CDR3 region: CSAGRLEEQYF. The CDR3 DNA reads TGCAGTGCCGGGCGGTTGGAGGAGCAGTACTTC.

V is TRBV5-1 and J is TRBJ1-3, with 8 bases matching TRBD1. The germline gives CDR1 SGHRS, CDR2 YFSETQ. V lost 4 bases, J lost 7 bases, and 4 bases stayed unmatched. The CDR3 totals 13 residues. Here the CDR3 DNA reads TGCGCCAGCAGCACCGGACAGGGTAACACCATATATTTT. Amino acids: CASSTGQGNTIYF.

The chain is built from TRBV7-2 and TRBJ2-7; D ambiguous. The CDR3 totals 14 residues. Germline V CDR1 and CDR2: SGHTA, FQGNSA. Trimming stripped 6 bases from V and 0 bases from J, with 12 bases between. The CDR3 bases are TGTGCCAGCAGACCCTATAGCAGCTCCTACGAGCAGTACTTC. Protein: CASRPYSSSYEQYF.

The CDR3 nucleotides read TGTGCCAGCAGTTACTCGGACGGGAATAATCAGCCCCAGCATTTT. Encoded protein: CASSYSDGNNQPQHF. This chain joins TRBV6-6 and TRBJ1-5; no clear D gene. Trimming stripped 0 bases from V and 4 bases from J, with 10 bases between. The CDR3 covers 15 residues. Germline CDR1 reads MNHNY; CDR2 reads SVGAGI (reference sequence).

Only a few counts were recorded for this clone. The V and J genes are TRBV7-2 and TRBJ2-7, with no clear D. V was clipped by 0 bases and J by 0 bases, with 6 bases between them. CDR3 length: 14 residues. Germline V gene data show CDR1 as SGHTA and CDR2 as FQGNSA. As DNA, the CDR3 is TGTGCCAGCAGCTTAGCCGAAAACTCCTACGAGCAGTACTTC. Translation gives CASSLAENSYEQYF.

The CDR3 here is CAWGQGATYEQYF. CDR3 coding DNA: TGTGCCTGGGGACAGGGGGCCACCTACGAGCAGTACTTC. The J gene is TRBJ2-7, the V gene TRBV30; the match to TRBD1 covers 11 bases. Germline V gene lookup returns CDR1 GTSNPN and CDR2 SVGIG (reference sequence). The CDR3 length is 13 residues. V was clipped by 5 bases and J by 2 bases; unmatched bases: 2.

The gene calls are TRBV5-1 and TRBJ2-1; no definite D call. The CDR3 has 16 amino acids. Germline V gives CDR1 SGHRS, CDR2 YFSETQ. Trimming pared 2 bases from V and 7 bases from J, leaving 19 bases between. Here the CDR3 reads CASSLSPVGRLNEQFF. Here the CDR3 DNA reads TGCGCCAGCAGCTTATCCCCGGTGGGCAGGTTAAATGAGCAGTTCTTC.

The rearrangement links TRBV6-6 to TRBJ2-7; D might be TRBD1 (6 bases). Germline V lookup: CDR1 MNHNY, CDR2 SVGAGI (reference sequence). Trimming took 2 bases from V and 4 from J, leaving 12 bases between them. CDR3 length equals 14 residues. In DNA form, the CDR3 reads TGTGCCAGCAGTTACAGTCAGGGGAGTTACGAGCAGTACTTC. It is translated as CASSYSQGSYEQYF.

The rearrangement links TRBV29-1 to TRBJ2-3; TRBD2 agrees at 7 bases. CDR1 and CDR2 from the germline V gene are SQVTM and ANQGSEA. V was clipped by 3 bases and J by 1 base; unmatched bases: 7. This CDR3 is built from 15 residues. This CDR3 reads CSVEVSAGRTDTQYF. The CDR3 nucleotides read TGCAGCGTTGAGGTCTCAGCGGGGCGCACAGATACGCAGTATTTT.

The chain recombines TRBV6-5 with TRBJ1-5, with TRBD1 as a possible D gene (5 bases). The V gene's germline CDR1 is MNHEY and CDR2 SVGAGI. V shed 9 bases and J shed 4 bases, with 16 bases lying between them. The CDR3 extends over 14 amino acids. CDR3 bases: TGTGCCAGTTCGACGGTGGGGGGGAATCAGCCCCAGCATTTT. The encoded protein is CASSTVGGNQPQHF.

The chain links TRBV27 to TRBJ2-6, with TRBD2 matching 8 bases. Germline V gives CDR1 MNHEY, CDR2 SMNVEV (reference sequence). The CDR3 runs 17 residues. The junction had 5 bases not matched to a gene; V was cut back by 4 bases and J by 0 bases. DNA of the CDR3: TGTGCCAGCAGTTCAGCGGGAGATCCCTCTGGGGCCAACGTCCTGACTTTC. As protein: CASSSAGDPSGANVLTF.

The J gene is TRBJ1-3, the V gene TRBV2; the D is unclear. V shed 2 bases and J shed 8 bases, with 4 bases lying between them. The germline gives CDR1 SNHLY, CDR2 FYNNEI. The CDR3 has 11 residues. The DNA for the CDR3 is TGTGCCAGCAGTGAAAGAGACACCATATATTTT. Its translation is CASSERDTIYF.

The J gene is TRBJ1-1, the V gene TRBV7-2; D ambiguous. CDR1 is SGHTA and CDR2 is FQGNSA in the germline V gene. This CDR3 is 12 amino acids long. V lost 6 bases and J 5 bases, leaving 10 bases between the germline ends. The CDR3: CASRPRGTEAFF. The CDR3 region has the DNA TGTGCCAGCAGGCCACGGGGAACTGAAGCTTTCTTT.

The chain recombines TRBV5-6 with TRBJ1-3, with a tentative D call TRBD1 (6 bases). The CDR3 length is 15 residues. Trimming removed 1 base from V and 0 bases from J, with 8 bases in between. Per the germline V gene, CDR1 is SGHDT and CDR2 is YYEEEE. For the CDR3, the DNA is TGTGCCAGCAGCTTGAGGGGGAACTCTGGAAACACCATATATTTT. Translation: CASSLRGNSGNTIYF.

The CDR3 DNA reads TGTGCCAGCAGTCCCGCCCCATTTAGCACAGATACGCAGTATTTT. Translating gives CASSPAPFSTDTQYF. The chain employs TRBV28 and TRBJ2-3; D remains ambiguous. The V gene's germline CDR1 is MDHEN and CDR2 SYDVKM. Trimming left V 5 bases short and J 0 bases short, with 12 bases between. The CDR3 runs to 15 residues.

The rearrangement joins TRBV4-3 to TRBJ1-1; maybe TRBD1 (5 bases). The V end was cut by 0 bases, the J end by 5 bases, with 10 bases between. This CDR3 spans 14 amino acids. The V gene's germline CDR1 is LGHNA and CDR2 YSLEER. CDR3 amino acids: CASSQEKGRTEAFF. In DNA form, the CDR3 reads TGCGCCAGCAGCCAAGAAAAGGGGAGAACTGAAGCTTTCTTT.

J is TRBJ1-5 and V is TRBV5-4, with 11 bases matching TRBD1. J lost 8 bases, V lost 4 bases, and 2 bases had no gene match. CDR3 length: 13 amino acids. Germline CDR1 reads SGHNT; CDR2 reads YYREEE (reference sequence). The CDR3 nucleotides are TGTGCCAGCAGCCGGGACAGGGGGGAGCCCCAGCATTTT. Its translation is CASSRDRGEPQHF.

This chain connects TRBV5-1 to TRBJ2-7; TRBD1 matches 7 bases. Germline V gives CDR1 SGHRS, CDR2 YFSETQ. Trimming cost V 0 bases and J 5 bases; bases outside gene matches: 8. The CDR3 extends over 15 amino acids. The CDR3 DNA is TGCGCCAGCAGCTTGGCGACAGGGAGTATCCACGAGCAGTACTTC. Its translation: CASSLATGSIHEQYF.

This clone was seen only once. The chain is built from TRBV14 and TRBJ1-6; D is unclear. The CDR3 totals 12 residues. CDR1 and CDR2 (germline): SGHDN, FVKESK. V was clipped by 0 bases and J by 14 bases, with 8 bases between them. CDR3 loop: CASSQDSYTLHF. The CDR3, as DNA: TGTGCCAGCAGCCAAGATAGCTACACCCTCCACTTT. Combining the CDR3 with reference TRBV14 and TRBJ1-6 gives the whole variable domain EAGVTQFPSHSVIEKGQTVTLRCDPISGHDNLYWYRRVMGKEIKFLLHFVKESKQDESGMPNNRFLAERTGGTYSTLKVQPAELEDSGVYFCASSQDSYTLHFGNGTRLTVT.

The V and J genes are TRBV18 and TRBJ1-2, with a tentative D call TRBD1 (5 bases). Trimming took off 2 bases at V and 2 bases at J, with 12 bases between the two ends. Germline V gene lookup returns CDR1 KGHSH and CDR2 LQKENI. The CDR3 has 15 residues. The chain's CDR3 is CASSPSRGTNYGYTF. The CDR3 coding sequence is TGTGCCAGCTCACCATCTCGGGGCACCAACTATGGCTACACCTTC.

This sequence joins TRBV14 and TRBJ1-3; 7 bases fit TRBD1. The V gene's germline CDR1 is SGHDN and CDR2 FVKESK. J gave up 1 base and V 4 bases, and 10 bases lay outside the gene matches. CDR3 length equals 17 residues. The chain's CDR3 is CASSLRRQGLSGNTIYF. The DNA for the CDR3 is TGTGCCAGCAGCCTCCGACGACAGGGATTATCTGGAAACACCATATATTTT.

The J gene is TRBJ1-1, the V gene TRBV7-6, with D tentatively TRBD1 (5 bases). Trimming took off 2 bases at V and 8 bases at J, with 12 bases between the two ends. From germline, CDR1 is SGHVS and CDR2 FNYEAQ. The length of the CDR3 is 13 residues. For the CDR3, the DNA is TGTGCCAGCAGCTTAAGCTCCGGGACCGAAGCTTTCTTT. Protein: CASSLSSGTEAFF.

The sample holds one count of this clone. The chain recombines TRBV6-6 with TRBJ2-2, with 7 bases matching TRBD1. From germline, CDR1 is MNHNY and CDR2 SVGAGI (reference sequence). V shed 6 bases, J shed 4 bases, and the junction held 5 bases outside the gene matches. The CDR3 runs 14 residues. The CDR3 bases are TGTGCCAGCAGAGACAGGGCGGCCACCGGGGAGCTGTTTTTT. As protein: CASRDRAATGELFF.